The clone carrying this TCR beta chain was counted only a few times. No antigen is known for it. Study results and limitations: Tumor memory CD4+ T cell TCR gene usage was found to cluster with blood and lymph node memory CD4+ cells and with lymph node naive CD4+ cells.

The V segment lost 5 bases and the J segment 4 bases; nucleotides outside the gene matches: 7. CDR1 and CDR2 from the germline V gene are SGHAT and FQNNGV. The CDR3 covers 16 residues. After constant-region reverse-primer amplification, full-length variable regions underwent semi-nested PCR with Nested Universal Primer A. MiXCR, run by TCRdb on the 5' RACE reads, gives a single entry per CDR3 protein. The sample has about 61,000 distinct CDR3 sequences; 30% are singletons. Material: tumor-infiltrating naive CD4+ T cells sorted from the breast tumor. Described subset: naive CD4+ T cells, CD4+CD45RA+CD25-. The TCR was taken from a female donor with breast cancer. This chain uses TRBV11-2 with TRBJ2-3; 12 nucleotides agree with TRBD2. The CDR3, as DNA: TGTGCCAGCAGCGACGGACTAGCGGGGACCGCAGATACGCAGTATTTT. The encoded protein is CASSDGLAGTADTQYF.